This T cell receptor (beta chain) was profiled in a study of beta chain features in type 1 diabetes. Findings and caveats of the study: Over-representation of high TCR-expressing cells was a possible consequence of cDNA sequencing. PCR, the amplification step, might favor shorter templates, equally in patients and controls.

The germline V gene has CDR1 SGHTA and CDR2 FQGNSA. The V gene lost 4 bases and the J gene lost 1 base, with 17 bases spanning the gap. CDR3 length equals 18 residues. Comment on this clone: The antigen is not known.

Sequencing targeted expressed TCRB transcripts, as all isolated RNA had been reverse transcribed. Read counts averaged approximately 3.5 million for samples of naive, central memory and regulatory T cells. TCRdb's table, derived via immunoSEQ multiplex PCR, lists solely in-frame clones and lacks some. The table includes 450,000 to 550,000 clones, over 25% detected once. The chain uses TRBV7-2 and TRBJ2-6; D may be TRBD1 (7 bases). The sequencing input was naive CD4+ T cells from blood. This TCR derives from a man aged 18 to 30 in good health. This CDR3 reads CASSSWTGGISGANVLTF. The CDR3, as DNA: TGTGCCAGCAGCTCCTGGACAGGAGGGATTTCTGGGGCCAACGTCCTGACTTTC. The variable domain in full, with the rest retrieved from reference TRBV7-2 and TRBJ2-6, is GAGVSQSPSNKVTEKGKDVELRCDPISGHTALYWYRQSLGQGLEFLIYFQGNSAPDKSGLPSDRFSAERTGGSVSTLTIQRTQQEDSAVYLCASSSWTGGISGANVLTFGAGSRLTVL.